These T cell receptor beta chains were read from a single sample in a study of early T cells in non-severe SARS-CoV-2 infection. TCRdb reanalysed the 5' RACE reads using MiXCR and keeps one entry per CDR3 protein. The sample lists about 81,000 distinct CDR3 sequences, roughly 5.7% seen once, with roughly 8% in the top ten. Sequencing input: whole blood. The receptors here all came from an adult who was a healthcare worker with PCR-confirmed SARS-CoV-2 infection or an uninfected control (not recorded which). Both conserved end residues are part of each CDR3. A D gene is named only where the DNA matches it firmly. Not every row has a clone size; where given, it reads once, few, many or a size class.

>TRBD1|TRBJ1-1|TRBV7-9|.
TGTGCCAGCAGCAGGGGACAGATGAACACTGAAGCTTTCTTT
CASSRGQMNTEAFF
>TRBD1|TRBJ2-1|TRBV6-2/TRBV6-3|many
TGTGCCAGCACGGACAGGGGGCGAGCTGAGCAGTTCTTC
CASTDRGRAEQFF
>.|TRBJ2-5|TRBV11-2|few
TGTGCCAGCAGCTTTGGAAGAGAGACCCAGTACTTC
CASSFGRETQYF
>.|TRBJ1-1|TRBV20-1|.
TGCAGTGCTAGCGGTTTCGGATACACTGAAGCTTTCTTT
CSASGFGYTEAFF
>.|TRBJ1-1|TRBV6-6|many
TGTGCCAGCAGTTACTCGCTACAGGAAATGAACACTGAAGCTTTCTTT
CASSYSLQEMNTEAFF
>TRBD1|TRBJ1-2|TRBV30|many
TGTGCCTGGACCGGACAGGGGCGGTTTTGGGGCTACACCTTC
CAWTGQGRFWGYTF
>TRBD1|TRBJ2-1|TRBV13|many
TGTGCCAGCAGCCAGGACAGGGGTTTGGATGAGCAGTTCTTC
CASSQDRGLDEQFF
>.|TRBJ2-1|TRBV20-1|.
TGCAGTGCTCCCGACCAGAATGAGCAGTTCTTC
CSAPDQNEQFF
>.|TRBJ2-6|TRBV6-1|.
TGTGCCAGCAGTGAATTACGGAATTCTGGGGCCAACGTCCTGACTTTC
CASSELRNSGANVLTF
>TRBD2|TRBJ2-7|TRBV2|.
TGTGCCTCCCGACTAGCGGGAGCCTACGAGCAGTACTTC
CASRLAGAYEQYF
>.|TRBJ2-5|TRBV13|many
TGTGCCAGCAGCTTAGGGGGGGGCCGAGAGACCCAGTACTTC
CASSLGGGRETQYF
>.|TRBJ2-1|TRBV10-3|many
TGTGCCATCAGTGAGTCCGGTGGGGGGTACAATGAGCAGTTCTTC
CAISESGGGYNEQFF
>.|TRBJ2-5|TRBV15|many
TGTGCCACCAGCAGAGATTTTAGAGAGACCCAGTACTTC
CATSRDFRETQYF
>.|TRBJ2-2|TRBV4-2|few
TGTGCCAGCAGCCAAGGGTCCGGGGAGCTGTTTTTT
CASSQGSGELFF
>.|TRBJ2-1|TRBV10-2|.
TGCGCCAGCAGTGCCGGGAAGGGCTATGAGCAGTTCTTC
CASSAGKGYEQFF
>TRBD2|TRBJ2-3|TRBV20-1|few
TGCAGTGCTAGAGATTGGGTGGGGCTAGCGGGAGAATTCCCAGATACGCAGTATTTT
CSARDWVGLAGEFPDTQYF
>TRBD1|TRBJ2-7|TRBV2|many
TGTGCCAGCAATACCGGACAGGGCGGGCAGTACTTC
CASNTGQGGQYF
>.|TRBJ1-5|TRBV6-6|.
TGTGCCAGCAGGCAGGGTAAGAATCAGCCCCAGCATTTT
CASRQGKNQPQHF
>.|TRBJ2-7|TRBV20-1|.
TGCAGTGCTAGCTTACAGGACGACGAGCAGTACTTC
CSASLQDDEQYF
>.|TRBJ1-1|TRBV29-1|many
TGCAGCCCCGGCCGGCCGCCGAACACTGAAGCTTTCTTT
CSPGRPPNTEAFF
>.|TRBJ2-5|TRBV18|.
TGTGCCAGCTCACCACGACAACCAGGAAGCCAAGAGACCCAGTACTTC
CASSPRQPGSQETQYF
>.|TRBJ2-3|TRBV7-9|.
TGTGCCAGCAGCTTAGAAGGGGGATTGGCAGATACGCAGTATTTT
CASSLEGGLADTQYF
>.|TRBJ2-7|TRBV6-2/TRBV6-3|many
TGTGCCAGCAGTACCCCCCGACAGCCATACGAGCAGTACTTC
CASSTPRQPYEQYF
>.|TRBJ2-6|TRBV5-1|.
TGCGCCAGCAGCTTGGTAGGGGGCTCTGGGGCCAACGTCCTGACTTTC
CASSLVGGSGANVLTF
>TRBD2|TRBJ2-3|TRBV14|many
TGTGCCAGCAGCTCCACTAGCGGGGGAAGCACAGATACGCAGTATTTT
CASSSTSGGSTDTQYF